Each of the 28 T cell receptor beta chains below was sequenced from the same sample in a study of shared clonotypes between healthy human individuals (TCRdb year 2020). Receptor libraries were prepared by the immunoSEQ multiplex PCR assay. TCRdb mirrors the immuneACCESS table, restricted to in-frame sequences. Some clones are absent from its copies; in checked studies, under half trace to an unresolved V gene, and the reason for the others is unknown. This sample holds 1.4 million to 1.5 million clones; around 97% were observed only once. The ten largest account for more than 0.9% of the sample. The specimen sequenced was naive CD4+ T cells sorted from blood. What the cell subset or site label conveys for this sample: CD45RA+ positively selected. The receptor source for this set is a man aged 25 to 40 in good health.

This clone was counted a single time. In DNA, the CDR3 is TGTGCCTGGATACGACAGGGGGTTCGTGGCGAGCAGTACTTC. Protein sequence: CAWIRQGVRGEQYF. The rearrangement joins TRBV30 to TRBJ2-7; TRBD1 aligns across 9 bases. Germline CDR1 is GTSNPN and CDR2 is SVGIG (reference sequence). The CDR3 is 14 residues long. Trimming at V came to 4 bases and at J to 6 bases, leaving 10 bases not matched to a gene.

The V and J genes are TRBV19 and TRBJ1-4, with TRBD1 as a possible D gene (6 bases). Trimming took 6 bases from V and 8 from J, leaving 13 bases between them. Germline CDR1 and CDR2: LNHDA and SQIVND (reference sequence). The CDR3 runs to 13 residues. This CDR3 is CASRGRGREKLFF. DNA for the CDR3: TGTGCCAGTAGGGGCAGGGGCAGGGAAAAACTGTTTTTT.

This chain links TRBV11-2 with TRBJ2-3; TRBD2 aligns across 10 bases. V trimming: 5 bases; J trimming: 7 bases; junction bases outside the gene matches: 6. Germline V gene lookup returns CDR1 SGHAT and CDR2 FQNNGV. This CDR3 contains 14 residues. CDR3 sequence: CASSKGTSVNTQYF. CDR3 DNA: TGTGCCAGCAGCAAGGGGACTAGCGTTAATACGCAGTATTTT.

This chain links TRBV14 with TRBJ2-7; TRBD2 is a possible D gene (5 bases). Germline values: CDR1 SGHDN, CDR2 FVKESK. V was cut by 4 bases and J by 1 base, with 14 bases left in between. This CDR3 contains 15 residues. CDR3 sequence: CASSPLAGQSYEQYF. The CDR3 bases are TGTGCCAGCAGCCCTCTCGCGGGCCAGTCCTACGAGCAGTACTTC. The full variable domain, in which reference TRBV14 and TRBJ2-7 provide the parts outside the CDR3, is EAGVTQFPSHSVIEKGQTVTLRCDPISGHDNLYWYRRVMGKEIKFLLHFVKESKQDESGMPNNRFLAERTGGTYSTLKVQPAELEDSGVYFCASSPLAGQSYEQYFGPGTRLTVT.

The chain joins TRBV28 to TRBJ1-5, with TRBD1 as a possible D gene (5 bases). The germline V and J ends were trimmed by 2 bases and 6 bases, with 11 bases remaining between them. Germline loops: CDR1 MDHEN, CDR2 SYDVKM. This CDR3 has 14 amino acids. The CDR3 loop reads CASSLQGYSQPQHF. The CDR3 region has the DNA TGTGCCAGCAGTTTACAGGGCTACAGTCAGCCCCAGCATTTT.

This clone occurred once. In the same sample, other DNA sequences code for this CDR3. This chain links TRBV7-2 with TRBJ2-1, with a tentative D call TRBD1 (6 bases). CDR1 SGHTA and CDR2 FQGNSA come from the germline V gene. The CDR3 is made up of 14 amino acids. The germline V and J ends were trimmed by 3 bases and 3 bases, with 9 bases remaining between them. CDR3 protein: CASSFRDNYNEQFF. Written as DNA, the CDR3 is TGTGCCAGCAGCTTCCGGGACAACTACAATGAGCAGTTCTTC.

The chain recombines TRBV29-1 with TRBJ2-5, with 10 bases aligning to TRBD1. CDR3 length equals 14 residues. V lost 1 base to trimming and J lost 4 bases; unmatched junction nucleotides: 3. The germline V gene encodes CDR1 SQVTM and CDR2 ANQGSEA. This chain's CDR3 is CSVEARTGGETQYF. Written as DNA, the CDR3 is TGCAGCGTTGAAGCCCGGACAGGGGGAGAGACCCAGTACTTC.

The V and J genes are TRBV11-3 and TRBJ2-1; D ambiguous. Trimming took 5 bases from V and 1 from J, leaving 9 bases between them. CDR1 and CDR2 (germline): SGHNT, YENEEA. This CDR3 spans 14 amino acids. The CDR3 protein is CASSQAASYNEQFF. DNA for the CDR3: TGTGCCAGCAGCCAGGCGGCATCCTACAATGAGCAGTTCTTC.

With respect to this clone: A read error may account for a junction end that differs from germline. The CDR3 sequence is CSVGEADREFF. CDR3 coding DNA: TGCAGCGTTGGGGAGGCGGACAGGGAATTCTTC. The V gene is TRBV29-1, the J gene TRBJ2-7; 8 nucleotides line up with TRBD1. Germline lookup yields CDR1 SQVTM and CDR2 ANQGSEA. There are 11 residues in the CDR3.

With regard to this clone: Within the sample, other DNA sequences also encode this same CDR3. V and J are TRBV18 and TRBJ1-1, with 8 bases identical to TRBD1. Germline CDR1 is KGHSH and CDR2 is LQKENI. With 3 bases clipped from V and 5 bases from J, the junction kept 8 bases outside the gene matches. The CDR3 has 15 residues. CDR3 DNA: TGTGCCAGCTCACCTCTAGACAGGGGAGGAACTGAAGCTTTCTTT. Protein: CASSPLDRGGTEAFF.

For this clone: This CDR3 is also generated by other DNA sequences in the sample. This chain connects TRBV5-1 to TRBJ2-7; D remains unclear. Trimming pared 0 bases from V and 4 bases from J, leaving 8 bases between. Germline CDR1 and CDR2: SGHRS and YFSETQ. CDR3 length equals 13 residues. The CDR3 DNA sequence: TGCGCCAGCAGCTTGGCCGACGGATACGAGCAGTACTTC. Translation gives CASSLADGYEQYF.

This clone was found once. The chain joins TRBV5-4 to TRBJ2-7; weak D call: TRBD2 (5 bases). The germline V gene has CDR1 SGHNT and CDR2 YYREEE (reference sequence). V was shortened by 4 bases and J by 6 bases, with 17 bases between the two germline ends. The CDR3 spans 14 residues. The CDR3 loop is CASSLSGVDPEQYF. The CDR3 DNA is TGTGCCAGCAGCCTATCCGGGGTAGACCCCGAGCAGTACTTC.

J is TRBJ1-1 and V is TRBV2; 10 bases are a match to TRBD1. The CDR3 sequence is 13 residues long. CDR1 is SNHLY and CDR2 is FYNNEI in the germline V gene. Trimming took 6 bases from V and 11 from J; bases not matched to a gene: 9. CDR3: CASRGTGEGQAFF. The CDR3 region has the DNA TGTGCCAGCAGGGGGACAGGGGAAGGTCAGGCTTTCTTT.

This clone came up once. CDR3 nucleotide sequence: TGCAGCGTTCAAAGGGACCGACTCACGGGCGAGCAGTACTTC. It specifies CSVQRDRLTGEQYF. The genes are TRBV29-1 and TRBJ2-7; D is possibly TRBD1 or TRBD2 (5 bases each). Per the germline V gene, CDR1 is SQVTM and CDR2 is ANQGSEA. Trimming removed 5 bases at V and 6 bases at J, with 20 bases between. This CDR3 contains 14 residues.

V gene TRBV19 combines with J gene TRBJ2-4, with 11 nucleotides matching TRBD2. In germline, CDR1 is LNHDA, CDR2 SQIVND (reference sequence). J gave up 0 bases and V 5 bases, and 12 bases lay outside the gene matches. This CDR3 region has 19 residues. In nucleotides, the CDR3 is TGTGCCAGTAGTGTGAGACTAGCGGGACCTATCAAAGCCAAAAACATTCAGTACTTC. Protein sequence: CASSVRLAGPIKAKNIQYF.

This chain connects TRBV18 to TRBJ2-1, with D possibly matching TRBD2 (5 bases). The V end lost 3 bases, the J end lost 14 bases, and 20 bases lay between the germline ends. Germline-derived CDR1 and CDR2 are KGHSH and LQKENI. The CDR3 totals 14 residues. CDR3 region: CASSPAHSSREKFF. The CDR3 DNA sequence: TGTGCCAGCTCACCCGCTCACTCTAGCCGGGAAAAGTTCTTC.

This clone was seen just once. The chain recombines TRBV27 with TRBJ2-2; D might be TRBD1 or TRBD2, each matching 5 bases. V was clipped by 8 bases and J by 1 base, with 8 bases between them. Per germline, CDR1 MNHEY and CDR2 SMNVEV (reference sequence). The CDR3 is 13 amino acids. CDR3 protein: CASGTLNTGELFF. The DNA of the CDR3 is TGTGCCAGCGGGACCTTGAACACCGGGGAGCTGTTTTTT.

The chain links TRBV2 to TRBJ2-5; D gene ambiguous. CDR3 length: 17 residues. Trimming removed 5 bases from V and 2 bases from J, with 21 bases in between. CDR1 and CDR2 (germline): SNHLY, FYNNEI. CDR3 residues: CASSSPSGTRAQETQYF. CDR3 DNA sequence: TGTGCCAGCAGTTCCCCCTCCGGAACCAGAGCACAAGAGACCCAGTACTTC.

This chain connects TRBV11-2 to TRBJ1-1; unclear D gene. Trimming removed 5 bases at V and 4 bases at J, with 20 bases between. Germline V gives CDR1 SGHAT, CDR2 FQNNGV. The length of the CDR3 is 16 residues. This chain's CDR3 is CASSPRVDLRPTEAFF. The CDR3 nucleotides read TGTGCCAGCAGCCCCCGAGTGGACTTGAGGCCCACTGAAGCTTTCTTT.

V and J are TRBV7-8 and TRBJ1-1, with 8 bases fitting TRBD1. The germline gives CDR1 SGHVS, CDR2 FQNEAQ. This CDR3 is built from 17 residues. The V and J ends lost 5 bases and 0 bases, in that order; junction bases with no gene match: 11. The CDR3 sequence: CASSPRDRSGLNTEAFF. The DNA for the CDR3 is TGTGCCAGCAGCCCGCGGGACAGGTCGGGATTGAACACTGAAGCTTTCTTT.

In DNA form, the CDR3 reads TGTGCCAGCAGTCATTATGACAGGGCGGCTTTCTTT. Translated: CASSHYDRAAFF. The V call is TRBV11-2, the J call TRBJ1-1; 7 bases fit TRBD1. The V segment lost 6 bases and the J segment 11 bases; nucleotides outside the gene matches: 9. CDR3 length: 12 residues. In germline, CDR1 is SGHAT, CDR2 FQNNGV.

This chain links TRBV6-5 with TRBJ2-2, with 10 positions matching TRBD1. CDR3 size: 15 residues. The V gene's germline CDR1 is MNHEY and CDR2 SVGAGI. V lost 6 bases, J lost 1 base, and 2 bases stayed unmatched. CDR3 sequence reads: CASSRDRGNTGELFF. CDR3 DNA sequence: TGTGCCAGCAGCCGGGACAGGGGGAACACCGGGGAGCTGTTTTTT.

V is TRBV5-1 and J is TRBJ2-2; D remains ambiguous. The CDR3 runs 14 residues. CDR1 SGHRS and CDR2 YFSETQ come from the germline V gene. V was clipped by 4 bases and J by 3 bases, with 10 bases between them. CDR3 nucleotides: TGCGCCAGCAGCCACCTCTGGGACACCGGGGAGCTGTTTTTT. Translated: CASSHLWDTGELFF.

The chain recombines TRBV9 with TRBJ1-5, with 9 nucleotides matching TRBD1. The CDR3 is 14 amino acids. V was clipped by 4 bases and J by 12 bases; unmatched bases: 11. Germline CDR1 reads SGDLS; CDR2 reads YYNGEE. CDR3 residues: CASSKGQGTGDQHF. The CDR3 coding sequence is TGTGCCAGCAGCAAAGGACAGGGGACCGGGGACCAGCATTTT. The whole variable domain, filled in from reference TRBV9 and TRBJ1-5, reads DSGVTQTPKHLITATGQRVTLRCSPRSGDLSVYWYQQSLDQGLQFLIQYYNGEERAKGNILERFSAQQFPDLHSELNLSSLELGDSALYFCASSKGQGTGDQHFGDGTRLSIL.

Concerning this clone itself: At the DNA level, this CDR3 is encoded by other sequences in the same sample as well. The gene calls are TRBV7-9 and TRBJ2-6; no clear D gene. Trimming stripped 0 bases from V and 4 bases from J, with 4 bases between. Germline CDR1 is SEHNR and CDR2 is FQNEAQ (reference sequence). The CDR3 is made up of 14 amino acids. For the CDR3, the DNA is TGTGCCAGCAGCTTAGCCTCCGGGGCCAACGTCCTGACTTTC. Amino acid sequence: CASSLASGANVLTF.

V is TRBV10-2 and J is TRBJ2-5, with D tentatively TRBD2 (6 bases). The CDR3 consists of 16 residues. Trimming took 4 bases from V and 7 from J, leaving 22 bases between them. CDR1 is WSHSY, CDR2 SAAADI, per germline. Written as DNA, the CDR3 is TGCGCCAGCAGTGCACGACAGTTGGAGGGATCTAGGACCCAGTACTTC. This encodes CASSARQLEGSRTQYF.

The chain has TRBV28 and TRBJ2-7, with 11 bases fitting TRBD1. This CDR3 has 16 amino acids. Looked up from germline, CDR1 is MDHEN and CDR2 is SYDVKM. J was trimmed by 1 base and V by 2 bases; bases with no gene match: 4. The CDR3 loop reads CASSLVGQGVSYEQYF. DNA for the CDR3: TGTGCCAGCAGTTTAGTGGGACAGGGGGTTTCCTACGAGCAGTACTTC.

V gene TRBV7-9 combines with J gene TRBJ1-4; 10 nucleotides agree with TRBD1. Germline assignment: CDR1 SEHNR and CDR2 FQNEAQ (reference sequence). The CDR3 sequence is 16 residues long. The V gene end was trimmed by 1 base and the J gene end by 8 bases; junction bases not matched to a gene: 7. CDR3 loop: CASSLEGDRGGEKLFF. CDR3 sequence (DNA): TGTGCCAGCAGCTTAGAGGGGGACAGGGGTGGAGAAAAACTGTTTTTT.